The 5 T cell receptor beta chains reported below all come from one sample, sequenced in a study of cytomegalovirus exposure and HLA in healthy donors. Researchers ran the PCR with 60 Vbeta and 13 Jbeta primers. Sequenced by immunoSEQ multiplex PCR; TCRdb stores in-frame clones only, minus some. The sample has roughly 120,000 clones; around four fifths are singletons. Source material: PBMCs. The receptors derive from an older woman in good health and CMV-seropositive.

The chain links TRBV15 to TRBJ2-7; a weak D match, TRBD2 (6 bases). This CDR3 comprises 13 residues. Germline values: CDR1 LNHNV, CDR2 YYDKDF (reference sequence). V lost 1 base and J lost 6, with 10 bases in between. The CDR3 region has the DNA TGTGCCACCAGCAGAGGGACTACCCGCGAGCAGTACTTC. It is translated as CATSRGTTREQYF.

The CDR3 DNA reads as TGTGCCAGCAGCAAGGGACTAGCGGTTAACAATGAGCAGTTCTTC. This codes for CASSKGLAVNNEQFF. The chain combines TRBV14 with TRBJ2-1; 11 positions match TRBD2. V dropped 5 bases and J dropped 5; count of bases not matched to a gene: 5. The germline V gene has CDR1 SGHDN and CDR2 FVKESK. The CDR3 totals 15 residues. The variable domain in full, completed from reference TRBV14 and TRBJ2-1, reads EAGVTQFPSHSVIEKGQTVTLRCDPISGHDNLYWYRRVMGKEIKFLLHFVKESKQDESGMPNNRFLAERTGGTYSTLKVQPAELEDSGVYFCASSKGLAVNNEQFFGPGTRLTVL.

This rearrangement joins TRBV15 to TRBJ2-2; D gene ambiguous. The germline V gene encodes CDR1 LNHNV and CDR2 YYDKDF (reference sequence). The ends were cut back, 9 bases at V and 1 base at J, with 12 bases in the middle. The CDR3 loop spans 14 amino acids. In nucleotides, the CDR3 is TGTGCCACTCTTGCATTGAGGAACACCGGGGAGCTGTTTTTT. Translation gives CATLALRNTGELFF.

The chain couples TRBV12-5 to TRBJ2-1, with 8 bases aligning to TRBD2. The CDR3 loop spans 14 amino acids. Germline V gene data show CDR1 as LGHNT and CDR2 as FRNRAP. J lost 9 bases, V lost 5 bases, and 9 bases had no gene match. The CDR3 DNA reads TGTGCTAGTGGTCCTCGCGGCGGGAGGTTTGAGCAGTTCTTC. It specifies CASGPRGGRFEQFF.

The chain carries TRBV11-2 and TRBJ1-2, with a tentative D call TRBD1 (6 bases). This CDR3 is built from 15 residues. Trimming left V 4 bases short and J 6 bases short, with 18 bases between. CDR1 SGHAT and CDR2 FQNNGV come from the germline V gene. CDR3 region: CASSSVLGRGNGYTF. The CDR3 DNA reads TGTGCCAGCAGCTCCGTATTGGGGAGGGGGAATGGCTACACCTTC.